This T cell receptor beta chain was observed in a study of response to subunit inactivated influenza vaccine. The V and J ends lost 3 bases and 9 bases, in that order; junction bases with no gene match: 4. Germline assignment: CDR1 LNHDA and CDR2 SQIVND (reference sequence). The CDR3 consists of 14 residues. Findings and limits, study-wide: Each seasonal flu vaccination may recruit only limited new T cells, authors suggested.

This clonotype was counted many times. Antigen specificity is unknown. TCRdb reprocessed the RT-PCR reads via MiXCR and lists one record per CDR3 protein. Of hundreds of thousands of distinct CDR3 sequences in the sample, around 14% were seen once. Sequencing used PBMCs from blood, obtained approximately 12 days after vaccination. The sequence came from a middle-aged man who received an inactivated influenza vaccine. This chain connects TRBV19 to TRBJ2-1; 11 bases fit TRBD1. The CDR3 DNA reads as TGTGCCAGTAGTATCGGACAGGGGGCGAGTGAGCAGTTCTTC. Its translation is CASSIGQGASEQFF. The entire variable domain, with the rest obtained from reference TRBV19 and TRBJ2-1, is as follows: DGGITQSPKYLFRKEGQNVTLSCEQNLNHDAMYWYRQDPGQGLRLIYYSQIVNDFQKGDIAEGYSVSREKKESFPLTVTSAQKNPTAFYLCASSIGQGASEQFFGPGTRLTVL.